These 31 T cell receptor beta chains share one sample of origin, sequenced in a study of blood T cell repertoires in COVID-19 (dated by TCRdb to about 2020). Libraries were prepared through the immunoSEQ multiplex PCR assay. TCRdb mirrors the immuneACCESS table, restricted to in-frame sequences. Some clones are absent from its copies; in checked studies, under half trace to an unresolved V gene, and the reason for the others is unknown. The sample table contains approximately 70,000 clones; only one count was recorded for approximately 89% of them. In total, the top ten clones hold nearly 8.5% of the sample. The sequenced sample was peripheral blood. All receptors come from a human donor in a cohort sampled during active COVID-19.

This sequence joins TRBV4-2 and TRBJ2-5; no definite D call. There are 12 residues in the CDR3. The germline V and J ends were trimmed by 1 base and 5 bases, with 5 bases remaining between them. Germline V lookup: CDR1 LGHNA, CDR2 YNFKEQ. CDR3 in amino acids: CASSQAGETQYF. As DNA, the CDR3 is TGTGCCAGCAGCCAAGCCGGGGAGACCCAGTACTTC.

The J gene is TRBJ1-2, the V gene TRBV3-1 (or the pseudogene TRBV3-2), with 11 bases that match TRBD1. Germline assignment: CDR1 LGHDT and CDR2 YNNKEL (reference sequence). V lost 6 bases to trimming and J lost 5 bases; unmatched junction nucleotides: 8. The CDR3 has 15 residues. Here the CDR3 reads CASSPGQGAGYGYTF. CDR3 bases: TGTGCCAGCAGTCCCGGACAGGGGGCGGGTTATGGCTACACCTTC.

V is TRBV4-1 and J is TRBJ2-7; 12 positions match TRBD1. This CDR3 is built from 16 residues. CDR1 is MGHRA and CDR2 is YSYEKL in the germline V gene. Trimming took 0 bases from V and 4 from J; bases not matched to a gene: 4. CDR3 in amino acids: CASSQDMGQGAYEQYF. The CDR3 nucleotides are TGCGCCAGCAGCCAAGATATGGGACAGGGGGCTTACGAGCAGTACTTC.

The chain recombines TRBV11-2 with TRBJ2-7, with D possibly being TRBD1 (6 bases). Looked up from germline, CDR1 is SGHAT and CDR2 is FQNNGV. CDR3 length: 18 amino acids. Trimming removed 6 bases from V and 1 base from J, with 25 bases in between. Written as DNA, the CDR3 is TGTGCCAGCAGAAATTCCCAGGGGCAGAAGGCGCCGTCCTACGAGCAGTACTTC. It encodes CASRNSQGQKAPSYEQYF.

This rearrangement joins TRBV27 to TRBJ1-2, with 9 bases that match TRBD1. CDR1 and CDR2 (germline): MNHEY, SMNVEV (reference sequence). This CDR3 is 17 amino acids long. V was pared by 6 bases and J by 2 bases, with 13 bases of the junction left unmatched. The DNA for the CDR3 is TGTGCCAGCAGCCGAACCGAGGGACAGGGTGCCAACTATGGCTACACCTTC. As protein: CASSRTEGQGANYGYTF.

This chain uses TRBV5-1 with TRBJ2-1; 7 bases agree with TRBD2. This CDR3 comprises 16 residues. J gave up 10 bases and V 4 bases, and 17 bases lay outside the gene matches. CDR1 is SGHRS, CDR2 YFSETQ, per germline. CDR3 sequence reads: CASSDPIKTSLGEQFF. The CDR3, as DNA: TGCGCCAGCAGCGATCCGATCAAGACTAGCTTAGGCGAGCAGTTCTTC.

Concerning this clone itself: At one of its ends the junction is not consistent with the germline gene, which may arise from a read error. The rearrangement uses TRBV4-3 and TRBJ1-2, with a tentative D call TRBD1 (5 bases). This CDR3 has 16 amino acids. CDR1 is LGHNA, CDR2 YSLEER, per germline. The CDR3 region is CASRTDYDGGLYGYTF. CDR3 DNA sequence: TGCGCCAGCAGAACCGACTACGACGGGGGACTCTATGGCTACACCTTT.

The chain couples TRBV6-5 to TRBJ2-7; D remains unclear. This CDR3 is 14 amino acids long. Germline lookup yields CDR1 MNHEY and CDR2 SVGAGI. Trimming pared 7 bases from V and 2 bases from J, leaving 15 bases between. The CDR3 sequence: CASTNPSRTYEQYF. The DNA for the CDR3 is TGTGCCAGCACTAACCCATCGAGAACCTACGAGCAGTACTTC.

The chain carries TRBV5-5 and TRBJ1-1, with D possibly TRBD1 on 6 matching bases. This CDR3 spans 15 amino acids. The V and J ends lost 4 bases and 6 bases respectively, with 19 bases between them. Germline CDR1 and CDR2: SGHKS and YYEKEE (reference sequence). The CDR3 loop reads CASSLGVGGTAEAFF. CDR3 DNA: TGTGCCAGCAGCCTGGGGGTAGGGGGTACCGCTGAAGCTTTCTTT.

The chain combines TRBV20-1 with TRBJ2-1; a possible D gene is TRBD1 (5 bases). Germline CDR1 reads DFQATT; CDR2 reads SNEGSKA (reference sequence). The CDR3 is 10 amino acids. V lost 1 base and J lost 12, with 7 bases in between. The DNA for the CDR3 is TGCAGTGCTAGAGCAGGGTTGCAGTTCTTC. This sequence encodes CSARAGLQFF.

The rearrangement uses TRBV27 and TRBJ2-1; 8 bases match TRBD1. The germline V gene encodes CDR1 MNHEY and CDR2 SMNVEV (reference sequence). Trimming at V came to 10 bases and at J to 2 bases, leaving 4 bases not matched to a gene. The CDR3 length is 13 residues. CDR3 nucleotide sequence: TGTGCCACTGGGACAGGCCCCTACAATGAGCAGTTCTTC. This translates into CATGTGPYNEQFF.

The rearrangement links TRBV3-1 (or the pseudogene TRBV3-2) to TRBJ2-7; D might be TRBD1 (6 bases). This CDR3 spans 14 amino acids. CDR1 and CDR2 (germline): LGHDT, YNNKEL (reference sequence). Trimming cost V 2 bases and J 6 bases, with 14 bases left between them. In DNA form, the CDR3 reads TGTGCCAGCAGCCAATCAGGGGCGCAAGTCGAGCAGTACTTC. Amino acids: CASSQSGAQVEQYF.

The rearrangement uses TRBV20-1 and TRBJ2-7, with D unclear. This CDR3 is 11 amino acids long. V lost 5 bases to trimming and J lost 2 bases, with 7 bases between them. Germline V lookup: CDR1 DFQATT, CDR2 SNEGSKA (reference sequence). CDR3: CSARVPYEQYF. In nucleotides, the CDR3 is TGCAGTGCTCGGGTTCCCTACGAGCAGTACTTC.

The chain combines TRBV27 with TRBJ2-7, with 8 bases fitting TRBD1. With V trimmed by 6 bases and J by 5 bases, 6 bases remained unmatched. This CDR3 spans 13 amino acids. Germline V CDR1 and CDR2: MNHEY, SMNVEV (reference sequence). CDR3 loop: CASRPGGQHEQYF. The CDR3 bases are TGTGCCAGCAGACCAGGGGGCCAGCACGAGCAGTACTTC.

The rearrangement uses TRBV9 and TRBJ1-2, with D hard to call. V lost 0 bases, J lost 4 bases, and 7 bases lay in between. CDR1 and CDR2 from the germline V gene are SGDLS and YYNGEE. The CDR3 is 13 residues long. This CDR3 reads CASSVGSGYGYTF. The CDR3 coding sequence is TGTGCCAGCAGCGTAGGTTCAGGCTATGGCTACACCTTC.

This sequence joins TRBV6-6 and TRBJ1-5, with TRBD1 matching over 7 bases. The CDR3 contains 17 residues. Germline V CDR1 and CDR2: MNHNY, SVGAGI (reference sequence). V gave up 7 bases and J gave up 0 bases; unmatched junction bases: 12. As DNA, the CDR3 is TGTGCCAGCACTCGGACAGGTCGGGGAAATAGCAATCAGCCCCAGCATTTT. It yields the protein CASTRTGRGNSNQPQHF.

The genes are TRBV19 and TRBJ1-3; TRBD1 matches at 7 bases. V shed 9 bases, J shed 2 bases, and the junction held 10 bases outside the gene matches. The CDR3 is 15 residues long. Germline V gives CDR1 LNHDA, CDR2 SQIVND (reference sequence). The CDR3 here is CASDPSGTAGNTIYF. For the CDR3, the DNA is TGTGCCAGCGATCCATCCGGGACAGCTGGAAACACCATATATTTT.

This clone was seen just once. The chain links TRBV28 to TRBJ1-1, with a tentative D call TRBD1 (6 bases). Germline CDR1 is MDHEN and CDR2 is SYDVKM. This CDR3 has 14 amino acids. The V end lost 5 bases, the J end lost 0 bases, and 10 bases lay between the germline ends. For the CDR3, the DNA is TGTGCCAGCAGTGCAGGGGCTATGAACACTGAAGCTTTCTTT. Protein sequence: CASSAGAMNTEAFF.

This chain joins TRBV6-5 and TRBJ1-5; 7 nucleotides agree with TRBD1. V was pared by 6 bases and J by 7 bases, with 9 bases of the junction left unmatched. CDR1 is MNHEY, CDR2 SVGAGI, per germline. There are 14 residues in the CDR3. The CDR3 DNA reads TGTGCCAGCAGCCCGGAGGGGGCTAGGCAGCCCCAGCATTTT. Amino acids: CASSPEGARQPQHF.

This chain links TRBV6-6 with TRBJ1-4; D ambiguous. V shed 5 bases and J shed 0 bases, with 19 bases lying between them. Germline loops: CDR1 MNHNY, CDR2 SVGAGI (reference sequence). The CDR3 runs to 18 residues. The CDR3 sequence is CASSRRGWSTSTNEKLFF. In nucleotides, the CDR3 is TGTGCCAGCAGTCGGCGGGGATGGTCCACATCAACTAATGAAAAACTGTTTTTT.

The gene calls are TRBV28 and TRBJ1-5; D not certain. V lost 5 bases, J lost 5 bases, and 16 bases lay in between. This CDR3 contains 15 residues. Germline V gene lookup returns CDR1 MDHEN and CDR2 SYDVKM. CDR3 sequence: CASSPDKSLYQPQHF. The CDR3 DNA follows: TGTGCCAGCAGTCCAGACAAGTCCCTTTATCAGCCCCAGCATTTT.

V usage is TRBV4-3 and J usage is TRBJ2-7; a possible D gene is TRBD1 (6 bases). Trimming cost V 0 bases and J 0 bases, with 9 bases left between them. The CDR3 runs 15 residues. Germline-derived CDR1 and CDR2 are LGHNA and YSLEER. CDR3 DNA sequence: TGCGCCAGCAGCCAAGATAGGGGGAGCTCCTACGAGCAGTACTTC. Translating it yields CASSQDRGSSYEQYF.

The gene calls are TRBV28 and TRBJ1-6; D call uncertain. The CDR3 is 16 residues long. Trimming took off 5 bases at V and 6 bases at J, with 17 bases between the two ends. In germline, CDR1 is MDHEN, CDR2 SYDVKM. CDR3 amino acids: CASSTYGGQANSPLHF. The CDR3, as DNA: TGTGCCAGCAGTACCTACGGTGGGCAGGCTAATTCACCCCTCCACTTT.

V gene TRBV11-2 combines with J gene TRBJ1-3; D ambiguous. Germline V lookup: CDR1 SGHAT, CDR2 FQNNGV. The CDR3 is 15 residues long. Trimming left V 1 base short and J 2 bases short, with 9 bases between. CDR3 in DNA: TGTGCCAGCAGCTTAGGGCCGTCACCTGGAAACACCATATATTTT. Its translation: CASSLGPSPGNTIYF. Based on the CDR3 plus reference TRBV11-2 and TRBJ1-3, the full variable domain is EAGVAQSPRYKIIEKRQSVAFWCNPISGHATLYWYQQILGQGPKLLIQFQNNGVVDDSQLPKDRFSAERLKGVDSTLKIQPAKLEDSAVYLCASSLGPSPGNTIYFGEGSWLTVV.

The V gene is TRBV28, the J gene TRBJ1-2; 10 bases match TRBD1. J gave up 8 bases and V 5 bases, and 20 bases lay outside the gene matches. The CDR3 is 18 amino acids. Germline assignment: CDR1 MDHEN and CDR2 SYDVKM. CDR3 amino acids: CASSPFPTLRDRGRGYTF. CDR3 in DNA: TGTGCCAGCAGTCCCTTCCCCACACTCCGGGACAGGGGTCGGGGCTACACCTTC.

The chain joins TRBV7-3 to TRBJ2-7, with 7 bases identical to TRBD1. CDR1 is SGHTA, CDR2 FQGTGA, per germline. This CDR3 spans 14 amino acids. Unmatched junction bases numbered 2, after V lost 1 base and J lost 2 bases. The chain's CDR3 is CASSLRDSPYEQYF. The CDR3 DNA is TGTGCCAGCAGCTTAAGGGACAGTCCCTACGAGCAGTACTTC.

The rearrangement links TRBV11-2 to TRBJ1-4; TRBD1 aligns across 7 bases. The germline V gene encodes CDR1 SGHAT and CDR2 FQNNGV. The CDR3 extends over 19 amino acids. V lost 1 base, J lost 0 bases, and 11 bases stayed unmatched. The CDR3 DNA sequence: TGTGCCAGCAGCTTAGGACGGGGACAGATTCCATCAACTAATGAAAAACTGTTTTTT. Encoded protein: CASSLGRGQIPSTNEKLFF.

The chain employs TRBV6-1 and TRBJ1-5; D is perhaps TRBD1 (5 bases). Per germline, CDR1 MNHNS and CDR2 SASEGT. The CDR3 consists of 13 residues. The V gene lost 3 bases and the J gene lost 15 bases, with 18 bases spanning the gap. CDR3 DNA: TGTGCCAGCAGTGAGCTGGCCCGGGCAGGGCGGCATTTT. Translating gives CASSELARAGRHF.

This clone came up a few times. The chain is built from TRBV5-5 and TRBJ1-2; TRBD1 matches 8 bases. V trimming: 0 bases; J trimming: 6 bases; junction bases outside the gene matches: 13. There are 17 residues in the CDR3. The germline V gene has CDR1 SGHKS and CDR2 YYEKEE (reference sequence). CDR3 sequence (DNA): TGTGCCAGCAGCTTGGGGATCCAGGGGGCGTTCAGGAATGGCTACACCTTC. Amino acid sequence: CASSLGIQGAFRNGYTF.

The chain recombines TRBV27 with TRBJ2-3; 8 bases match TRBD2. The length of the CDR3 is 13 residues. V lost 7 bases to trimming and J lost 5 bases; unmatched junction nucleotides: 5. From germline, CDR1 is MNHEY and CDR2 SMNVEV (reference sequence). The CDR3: CASKWRGEDTQYF. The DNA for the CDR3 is TGTGCCAGCAAGTGGCGGGGGGAAGATACGCAGTATTTT.

The CDR3 sequence: CASRGDSSNTEAFF. The CDR3 DNA is TGTGCCAGCAGGGGGGACTCTTCGAACACTGAAGCTTTCTTT. J is TRBJ1-1 and V is TRBV27, with D perhaps matching TRBD1 (5 bases). This CDR3 spans 14 amino acids. Germline loops: CDR1 MNHEY, CDR2 SMNVEV (reference sequence). V gave up 6 bases and J gave up 1 base, with 12 bases separating them.